This T cell receptor beta chain was documented in a study of blood T cell repertoires in COVID-19. On the study more broadly: The United States, Italy and Spain supplied acute and convalescent COVID-19 samples.

As handled by the study authors: Estimates of nucleated cell counts were drawn from the amplification of reference gene primers. The method was immunoSEQ multiplex PCR; TCRdb's version includes in-frame clones alone and lacks a portion of them. D and trimming come from the DNA, and the V and J calls and clone size come from that table. This table holds under 200,000 clones, about 85% found once. The CDR3 has 17 residues. CDR1 is SGHNT and CDR2 is YYREEE in the germline V gene (reference sequence). Trimming shortened V by 0 bases and J by 5 bases, and 20 bases separated the two germline ends. The sequencing input was peripheral blood. The sequence was obtained from a woman between 40 and 55 years old with COVID-19, enrolled during active disease. The chain uses TRBV5-4 and TRBJ2-5, with D possibly TRBD2 on 6 matching bases. CDR3 loop: CASSLAGLSEGVETQYF. CDR3 bases: TGTGCCAGCAGCTTGGCGGGTCTCTCGGAGGGAGTGGAGACCCAGTACTTC.